The source of this T cell receptor (beta chain) is a study of T cell repertoires in cytomegalovirus infection. The overall study: Selected CMV epitopes included recently identified HLA-C-restricted ones as well as well-studied HLA-B-restricted ones. Evidence of both CMV infection and a matching HLA type came from public TCR beta signatures.

A word on this clonotype: Antigen unknown.

MiXCR, run by TCRdb on the reads, gives a single entry per CDR3 protein. Among about 570,000 distinct CDR3 sequences listed, around 40% were seen once. Study conclusions and caveats: It was HLA-C-restricted CMV-specific TCR beta clonotypes that dominated the response ex vivo. Based on cumulative public TCR beta family frequency, carriers of CMV plus the relevant HLA were identified.

This CDR3 region has 13 residues. V lost 5 bases and J 1 base, leaving 8 bases between the germline ends. CDR1 and CDR2 (germline): LGHNA, YSLEER. The receptor comes from a human donor in good health (CMV status not recorded). Some clones in this sample may be carry-over from other donors' samples. The chain is built from TRBV4-3 and TRBJ1-1; D remains ambiguous. The sample in question was cultured PBMCs, obtained from culture after CMV antigen stimulation. Here the CDR3 DNA reads TGCGCCAGCAGCTCTGAAAAGAACACTGAAGCTTTCTTT. As protein: CASSSEKNTEAFF.